This record looks at one TCR beta chain sequence and its context. CDR3 length: 15 amino acids. Germline V gene data show CDR1 as MNHNS and CDR2 as SASEGT. V was clipped by 1 base and J by 4 bases, with 12 bases between them. This specimen comes from a study of shared clonotypes between healthy human individuals. Measured with immunoSEQ multiplex PCR; TCRdb has only the in-frame clones, and not every one. The repertoire includes over 800,000 clones, 92% of them detected once, and around 24% sits in the top ten. Naive CD8 cells, CD45RO-negative and positively selected for CCR7, excluded terminally differentiated effector memory CD45RA+ cells.

This chain uses TRBV6-1 with TRBJ2-3; D may be TRBD2 (6 bases). This clonotype originated in a man aged 25 to 40 in good health. The sample taken for sequencing was naive CD8+ T cells sorted from blood. The DNA of the CDR3 is TGTGCCAGCAGTGAAGAACTAGCAGGCGCAGATACGCAGTATTTT. Amino acids: CASSEELAGADTQYF.